The text below deals with one T cell receptor beta chain. It lacks a known antigen. Nothing much larger sits one base from this clone, and base qualities are not available. Every donor in the study was a healthy Caucasian. Three pairs of female monozygotic twins, all aged about 18 to 29 years, made up the twin cohort. Positive isolation kits from Invitrogen were used to isolate the CD4+ and CD8+ T cell populations. Libraries came from 5' RACE. Instrument used: Illumina HiSeq 2000. Template switching introduced a universal primer binding site; the final cDNA contained a unique molecular identifier, enabling accurate counting of TCR cDNA molecules. First-strand cDNA for TCR alpha and beta chains was synthesized from specific primers in the conserved constant-segment region. To control for contamination, every cDNA library carried two barcodes: a SMART-Mk sample barcode plus Illumina barcodes. Two successive PCR steps introduced TruSeq adapter sequences along with Illumina sample barcodes. Sequencing of the TCR alpha and beta cDNA libraries was done on the Illumina HiSeq platform using custom primers. The paper's processing steps were these. Unique molecular identifiers were extracted from raw reads with MiGEC, and CDR3 positions were determined with MiXCR. Recombination models were inferred per individual with the repgenHMM and IGoR tools using an EM algorithm. Shared clonotype analysis was performed with the tcR package in R, normalizing sharing by the product of cloneset sizes. To study raw recombination free of thymic and clonal selection effects, out-of-frame nonproductive sequences were analyzed. In TCRdb, the public reads were trimmed at Q25 with fastp and aligned with MiXCR, with productive beta chains retained. Entries that share a CDR3 protein sequence are merged under the most common genes and DNA. The V and J calls come from TCRdb's annotation, not from the publication. This sample holds about 480,000 distinct CDR3 sequences; 12% to 15% were observed only once. Of the sample, 0.4% to 0.55% is held by the ten largest clones.

The data were taken from a study of identical twins (dated by TCRdb to the mid-2010s). Study-level background: TCR alpha and beta repertoires from monozygotic twins, unrelated adults of various ages and cord blood were deep-sequenced to test whether fetal clonotypes persist. To rule out contamination, replicate twin experiments were performed at different times with different library preparation protocols.

General findings and caveats noted by the study authors: Because the same donors could not be followed over many years, conclusions were based on cross-sectional statistical analysis. Abundant cord blood beta clonotypes carried fewer insertions; young adult naive repertoires showed a weaker similar trend, while memory repertoires showed none. Compared with coincidental sharing between unrelated individuals, out-of-frame TCR alpha sequences shared between twins had an excess of sequences with low generation probability. Invariant T cells such as MAIT and iNKT could partly confound zero-insertion analyses, though diverse VJ usage argued against this for most clonotypes. The excess sharing between twins in beta out-of-frame sequences was weaker because fewer shared sequences reduced the signal-to-noise ratio. Recombination models systematically underestimated out-of-frame TCR alpha sharing in monozygotic twins but agreed with sharing between unrelated individuals.

The germline V gene supplies CDR1 MGHRA and CDR2 YSYEKL. For this chain, trimming is 0 bases at the V end and 7 bases at the J end, and the number of junction bases without a gene match is 18. CDR3 length: 18 amino acids, cysteine to phenylalanine. Only CDR3 DNA remains: 54 bases, in frame from the first base. The same data also went into a second study, on yellow fever vaccine responses in identical twins. Reported in the second study: The authors reported that the T cell response to vaccination in identical twins appeared partly convergent and partly personalized. The study precisely tracked vaccine-responding T cell clones in identical twins.

Rearrangement joined TRBV4-1 to TRBJ2-7; 7 junctional bases match TRBD2. The specimen was CD4+ T cells sorted from blood. The TCR originated in a woman younger than 30 in good health. CDR3 sequence: CASSQDQTRGGLYREQYF. The DNA is as follows: TGCGCCAGCAGCCAAGATCAAACGAGGGGAGGGTTGTATAGAGAGCAGTACTTC.